A selection of T cell receptor beta chains follows, all from one sample in a study of control samples from healthy donors and cancer patients. Clones were sequenced by immunoSEQ multiplex PCR, and TCRdb holds only the in-frame ones, with some missing. The table records 90,000 to 150,000 clones, approximately 88% of them present only once. Sequencing was done on a sample of blood. The receptors originated from a man in his forties or fifties in good health. CDR3s include the opening cysteine and the closing phenylalanine or tryptophan. A D gene is named only where the DNA matches it firmly. Clone size is stated in some rows and not others, as once, few, many or a class when expanded.

J	size	V	D	CDR3	DNA
TRBJ2-1	-	TRBV9	TRBD1	CASSFSLGTGPYNEQFF	TGTGCCAGCAGCTTCTCACTGGGGACAGGGCCGTACAATGAGCAGTTCTTC
TRBJ1-5	-	TRBV15	-	CATSRGPGDSNQPQHF	TGTGCCACCAGCAGAGGCCCGGGAGATAGCAATCAGCCCCAGCATTTT
TRBJ2-1	-	TRBV7-8	TRBD2	CASSLVAGGRNEQFF	TGTGCCAGCAGCTTAGTAGCGGGGGGGCGGAATGAGCAGTTCTTC
TRBJ1-4	-	TRBV6-6	-	CASRATGYEKLFF	TGTGCCAGCAGGGCAACAGGGTATGAAAAACTGTTTTTT
TRBJ2-2	-	TRBV2	TRBD2	CASTPGGLAGGLNTGELFF	TGTGCCAGCACCCCAGGGGGACTAGCGGGGGGCCTTAACACCGGGGAGCTGTTTTTT
TRBJ1-2	-	TRBV4-1	-	CASSQDRGKVYGYTF	TGCGCCAGCAGCCAAGATCGGGGGAAAGTCTATGGCTACACCTTC
TRBJ2-2	-	TRBV5-4	-	CASSLDSGITGELFF	TGTGCCAGCAGCTTGGATTCGGGTATCACCGGGGAGCTGTTTTTT
TRBJ1-1	-	TRBV12-3/TRBV12-4	-	CASTRAVNTEAFF	TGTGCCAGCACCCGGGCGGTGAACACTGAAGCTTTCTTT
TRBJ1-1	few	TRBV14	TRBD1	CASSPNRGTEAFF	TGTGCCAGCAGCCCAAACAGGGGCACTGAAGCTTTCTTT
TRBJ1-3	-	TRBV9	-	CASSPSGAGNTIYF	TGTGCCAGCAGCCCCTCTGGGGCTGGAAACACCATATATTTT
TRBJ2-3	-	TRBV25-1	-	CASSRGAGTDTQYF	TGTGCCAGCAGCCGCGGGGCCGGCACAGATACGCAGTATTTT
TRBJ2-6	-	TRBV29-1	-	CSVDLSGANVLTF	TGCAGCGTTGATCTGAGTGGGGCCAACGTCCTGACTTTC
TRBJ1-4	-	TRBV4-1	TRBD1	CASSQLTGTLFSNEKLFF	TGCGCCAGCAGCCAGCTGACAGGGACCCTCTTTTCTAATGAAAAACTGTTTTTT
TRBJ1-4	once	TRBV24-1	-	CATSKGATNEKLFF	TGTGCCACCAGTAAGGGGGCAACTAATGAAAAACTGTTTTTT
TRBJ1-2	-	TRBV3-1/TRBV3-2	-	CASSQETGWGGYTF	TGTGCCAGCAGCCAAGAGACGGGATGGGGTGGCTACACCTTC
TRBJ2-7	-	TRBV12-3/TRBV12-4	-	CASSLAPLYEQYF	TGTGCCAGCAGTTTAGCCCCGCTCTACGAGCAGTACTTC
TRBJ2-3	-	TRBV19	TRBD1	CASSPGTGSGTDTQYF	TGTGCCAGTAGTCCCGGGACAGGGTCGGGAACAGATACGCAGTATTTT
TRBJ2-2	-	TRBV4-1	TRBD2	CASSQGSNLLGREGTGELFF	TGCGCCAGCAGCCAAGGGTCTAATCTTCTCGGGAGGGAAGGCACCGGGGAGCTGTTTTTT
TRBJ2-3	-	TRBV30	-	CAWSHSGRGPDTQYF	TGTGCCTGGAGTCATTCGGGGCGGGGGCCAGATACGCAGTATTTT
TRBJ1-2	-	TRBV6-1	-	CASSEGPGNYGYTF	TGTGCCAGCAGTGAAGGTCCGGGGAACTATGGCTACACCTTC
TRBJ1-2	-	TRBV16	-	CASSQSVRGGGYTF	TGTGCCAGCAGCCAATCGGTACGGGGTGGCGGCTACACCTTC
TRBJ2-7	-	TRBV5-6	-	CASSGRYEQYF	TGTGCCAGCAGCGGCCGGTACGAGCAGTACTTC
TRBJ2-3	-	TRBV9	-	CASSVGGAPSTDTQYF	TGTGCCAGCAGCGTAGGCGGTGCCCCTAGCACAGATACGCAGTATTTT
TRBJ2-1	-	TRBV5-1	-	CASSLGDRQGNEQFF	TGCGCCAGCAGCTTGGGTGACAGGCAAGGCAATGAGCAGTTCTTC
TRBJ1-1	-	TRBV12-3/TRBV12-4	-	CASSTTNTEAFF	TGTGCCAGCAGTACAACTAACACTGAAGCTTTCTTT